The rows below give T cell receptor beta chains drawn from one sample of a study of cytomegalovirus exposure and HLA in healthy donors. This table comes from immunoSEQ multiplex PCR, and its TCRdb copy is limited to in-frame clones, with some not included. The table has about 150,000 clones, 85% seen once; the top ten hold 1%. The specimen was PBMCs. All receptors come from a boy aged 2-15 years in good health and CMV-seronegative. Each CDR3 is given with its conserved first and last residue. A D gene is named only where the DNA matches it firmly. Part of the rows lack a size; the others show once, few, many or a class for expanded clones.

abundance	d_gene	j_gene	v_gene	CDR3nt	CDR3aa
few	-	TRBJ1-2	TRBV28	TGTGCCAGCAGTTTTACGGCTAACTATGGCTACACCTTC	CASSFTANYGYTF
-	TRBD1	TRBJ2-2	TRBV6-1	TGTGCCAGCAGGGACAGGGGGCCGAACACCGGGGAGCTGTTTTTT	CASRDRGPNTGELFF
few	TRBD1	TRBJ2-5	TRBV30	TGTGCCTGGACCCCCGGGACAGGGGGCTATGAGACCCAGTACTTC	CAWTPGTGGYETQYF
-	TRBD2	TRBJ2-1	TRBV28	TGTGCCAGCAGTTTAGCGGGAGGGGGTTACAATGAGCAGTTCTTC	CASSLAGGGYNEQFF
-	-	TRBJ2-5	TRBV29-1	TGCAGCGTTGCTAGTTTTAAAGAGACCCAGTACTTC	CSVASFKETQYF
-	TRBD1	TRBJ2-2	TRBV19	TGTGCCAGTGGAAGTGGGACAGGGGCACGAACCGGGGAGCTGTTTTTT	CASGSGTGARTGELFF
-	-	TRBJ2-2	TRBV29-1	TGCAGCGTTGAAGTAACTGCAGGTTGGAACACCGGGGAGCTGTTTTTT	CSVEVTAGWNTGELFF
-	TRBD1	TRBJ2-2	TRBV5-1	TGCGCCACCGCATTGGGACAGGGAAACACCGGGGAGCTGTTTTTT	CATALGQGNTGELFF
-	TRBD2	TRBJ2-1	TRBV7-3	TGTGCCAGCAGCTCAGCGGGAGGCGGTAATGAGCAGTTCTTC	CASSSAGGGNEQFF
-	-	TRBJ2-7	TRBV7-8	TGTGCCAGCAGCCCCACCTACGAGCAGTACTTC	CASSPTYEQYF
-	TRBD1	TRBJ2-7	TRBV5-1	TGCGCCAGCGCGAGGAGGCAGGGGGCCGACGAGCAGTACTTC	CASARRQGADEQYF
-	TRBD1	TRBJ2-5	TRBV6-6	TGTGCCAGCCTGGGACAGGGCGGAGAGACCCAGTACTTC	CASLGQGGETQYF
-	TRBD1	TRBJ2-7	TRBV6-6	TGTGCCAGCAGTTACTCAAGACAGGGCGGAGGCGAGCAGTACTTC	CASSYSRQGGGEQYF
-	TRBD2	TRBJ2-7	TRBV4-1	TGCGCCAGCAGCCAAAGGACTAGCGGCTACGAGCAGTACTTC	CASSQRTSGYEQYF
-	TRBD1	TRBJ1-6	TRBV27	TGTGCCAGCAGAACGGGGACAGGCTATAATTCACCCCTCCACTTT	CASRTGTGYNSPLHF
-	TRBD1	TRBJ2-5	TRBV29-1	TGCAGCGTTGAAGGGACCTCAGGGGGCGAGACCCAGTACTTC	CSVEGTSGGETQYF
-	-	TRBJ1-5	TRBV28	TGTGCCAGCAGTTTTCGGGGGTTTCGTCAGCCCCAGCATTTT	CASSFRGFRQPQHF
-	-	TRBJ2-7	TRBV20-1	TGCAGTGCTCCTTCCGGCTACGAGCAGTACTTC	CSAPSGYEQYF
few	TRBD2	TRBJ2-2	TRBV7-9	TGTGCCAGCAGCTTAGCGGAAGCGGGAACCGGGGAGCTGTTTTTT	CASSLAEAGTGELFF
-	TRBD2	TRBJ2-5	TRBV29-1	TGCAGCGTTGAAGATGTGTGGGGGGGAGAGACCCAGTACTTC	CSVEDVWGGETQYF
once	TRBD1	TRBJ1-5	TRBV23-1	TGCGCCAGCAGTCAATTTAGCGACAGGGATCCTTATAGCAATCAGCCCCAGCATTTT	CASSQFSDRDPYSNQPQHF
-	TRBD1	TRBJ1-2	TRBV27	TGTGCCAGCAGTTTAGTTGGGACAGGGAAATCTAGGCTAGGAGGCTACACCTTC	CASSLVGTGKSRLGGYTF
-	-	TRBJ2-3	TRBV2	TGTGCCAGCAGTGAGTTCAGCGGCTCCACAGATACGCAGTATTTT	CASSEFSGSTDTQYF
-	TRBD2	TRBJ2-1	TRBV11-2	TGTGCCAGCAGCTCTGGGACTAGCGGCTACAATGAGCAGTTCTTC	CASSSGTSGYNEQFF
-	TRBD2	TRBJ2-6	TRBV18	TGTGCCAGCTCACCACCCGGGGGGAGGCCCGGGGCCAACGTCCTGACTTTC	CASSPPGGRPGANVLTF
-	TRBD1	TRBJ1-3	TRBV5-1	TGCGCCAGCAGCCGCTCTGGGACAGGGGGGACCTCTGGAAACACCATATATTTT	CASSRSGTGGTSGNTIYF
-	TRBD2	TRBJ2-1	TRBV7-8	TGTGCCAGCAGCTTGGGAGGGGTTAATAAGAATGAGCAGTTCTTC	CASSLGGVNKNEQFF
-	TRBD1	TRBJ1-4	TRBV28	TGTGCCAGCAGTTTCGGGGACAGGGCTAATGAAAAACTGTTTTTT	CASSFGDRANEKLFF
-	-	TRBJ2-2	TRBV7-9	TGTGCCAGCATCGGAGGGGTTAGCTGGAACACCGGGGAGCTGTTTTTT	CASIGGVSWNTGELFF
-	TRBD2	TRBJ2-1	TRBV9	TGTGCCAGCAGCGTAGTCGGGGGGGCTCTGAACGAGCAGTTCTTC	CASSVVGGALNEQFF
-	-	TRBJ1-1	TRBV7-9	TGTTCCAGCAGCCTCCGCACCCTATATACTGAAGCTTTCTTT	CSSSLRTLYTEAFF
-	TRBD1	TRBJ1-4	TRBV6-5	TGTGCCAGCAGCCCCGACAGGGGGCGTCGAGAAAAACTGTTTTTT	CASSPDRGRREKLFF
-	-	TRBJ2-3	TRBV5-1	TGCGCCAGCAGCCCGCTTGCCGGGGGGCACACAGATACGCAGTATTTT	CASSPLAGGHTDTQYF
few	-	TRBJ1-1	TRBV19	TGTGCCAGTAGCGGCACTGAAGCTTTCTTT	CASSGTEAFF